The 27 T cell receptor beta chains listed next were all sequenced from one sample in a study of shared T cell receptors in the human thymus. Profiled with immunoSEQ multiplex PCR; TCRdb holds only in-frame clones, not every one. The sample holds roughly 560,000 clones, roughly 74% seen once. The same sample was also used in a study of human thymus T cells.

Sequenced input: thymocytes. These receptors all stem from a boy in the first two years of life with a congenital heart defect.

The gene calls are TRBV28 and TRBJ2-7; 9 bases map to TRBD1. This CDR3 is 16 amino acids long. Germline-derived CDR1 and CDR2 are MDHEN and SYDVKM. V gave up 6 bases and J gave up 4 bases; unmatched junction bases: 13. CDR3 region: CASSFGRDRVGYEQYF. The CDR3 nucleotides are TGTGCCAGCAGCTTTGGAAGGGACAGGGTGGGTTACGAGCAGTACTTC.

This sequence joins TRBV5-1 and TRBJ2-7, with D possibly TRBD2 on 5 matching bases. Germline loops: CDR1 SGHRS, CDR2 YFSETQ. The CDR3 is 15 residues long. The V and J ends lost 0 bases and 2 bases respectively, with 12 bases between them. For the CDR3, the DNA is TGCGCCAGCAGCTTGGAACAGCGGATAACCTACGAGCAGTACTTC. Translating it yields CASSLEQRITYEQYF.

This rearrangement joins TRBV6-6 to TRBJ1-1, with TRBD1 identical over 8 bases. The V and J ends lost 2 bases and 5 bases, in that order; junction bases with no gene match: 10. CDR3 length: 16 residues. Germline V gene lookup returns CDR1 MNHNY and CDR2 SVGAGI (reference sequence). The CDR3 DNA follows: TGTGCCAGCAGTTACAATTCCAGGGGGCGGGGAACTGAAGCTTTCTTT. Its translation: CASSYNSRGRGTEAFF.

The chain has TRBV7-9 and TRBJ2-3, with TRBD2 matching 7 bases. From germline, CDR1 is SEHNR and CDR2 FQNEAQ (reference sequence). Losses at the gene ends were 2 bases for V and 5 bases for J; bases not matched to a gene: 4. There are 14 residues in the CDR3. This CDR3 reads CASSLLAAEDTQYF. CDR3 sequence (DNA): TGTGCCAGCAGCTTACTAGCGGCGGAAGATACGCAGTATTTT.

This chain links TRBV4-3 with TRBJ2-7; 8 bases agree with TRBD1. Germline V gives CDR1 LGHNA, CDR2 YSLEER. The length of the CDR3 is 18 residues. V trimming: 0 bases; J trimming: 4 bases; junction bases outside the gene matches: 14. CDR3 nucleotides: TGCGCCAGCAGCCAAGATAAGCCCATCCGACAGGGGCAATACGAGCAGTACTTC. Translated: CASSQDKPIRQGQYEQYF.

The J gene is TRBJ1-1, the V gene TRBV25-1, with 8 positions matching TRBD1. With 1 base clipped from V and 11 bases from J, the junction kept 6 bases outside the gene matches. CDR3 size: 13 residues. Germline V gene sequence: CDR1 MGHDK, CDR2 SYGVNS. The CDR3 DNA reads TGTGCCAGCAGTGAATCAGGGACAGGTCAGGCTTTCTTT. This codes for CASSESGTGQAFF.

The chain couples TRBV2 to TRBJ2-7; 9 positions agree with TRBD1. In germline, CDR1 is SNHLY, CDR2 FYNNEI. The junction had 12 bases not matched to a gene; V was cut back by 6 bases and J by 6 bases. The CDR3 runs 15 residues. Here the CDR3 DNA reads TGTGCCAGCAGAGGCCCCCGGGACAGGGCCTCCGAGCAGTACTTC. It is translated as CASRGPRDRASEQYF.

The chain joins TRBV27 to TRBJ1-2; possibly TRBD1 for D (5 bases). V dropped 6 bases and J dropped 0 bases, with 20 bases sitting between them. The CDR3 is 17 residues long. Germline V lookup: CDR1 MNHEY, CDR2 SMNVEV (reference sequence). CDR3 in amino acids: CASSATPLRGANYGYTF. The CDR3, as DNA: TGTGCCAGCAGCGCAACCCCGTTGCGGGGCGCTAACTATGGCTACACCTTC.

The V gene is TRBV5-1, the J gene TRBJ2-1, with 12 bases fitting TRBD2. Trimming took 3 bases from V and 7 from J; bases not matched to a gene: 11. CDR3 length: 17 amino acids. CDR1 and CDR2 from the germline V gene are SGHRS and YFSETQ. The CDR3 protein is CASSSSRAGTSGNEQFF. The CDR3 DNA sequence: TGCGCCAGCAGCTCGTCGAGGGCTGGGACTAGCGGGAATGAGCAGTTCTTC.

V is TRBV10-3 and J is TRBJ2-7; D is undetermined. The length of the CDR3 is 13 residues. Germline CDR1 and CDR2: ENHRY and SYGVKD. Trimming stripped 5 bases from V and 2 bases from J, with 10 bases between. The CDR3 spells CAISLEGTYEQYF. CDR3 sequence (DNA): TGTGCCATCAGTCTAGAAGGAACCTACGAGCAGTACTTC.

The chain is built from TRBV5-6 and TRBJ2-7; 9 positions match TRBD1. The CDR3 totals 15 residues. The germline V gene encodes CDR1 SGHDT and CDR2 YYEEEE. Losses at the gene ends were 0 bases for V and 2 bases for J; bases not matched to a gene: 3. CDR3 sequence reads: CASSLVGQGPYEQYF. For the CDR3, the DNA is TGTGCCAGCAGCTTGGTGGGACAGGGACCCTACGAGCAGTACTTC.

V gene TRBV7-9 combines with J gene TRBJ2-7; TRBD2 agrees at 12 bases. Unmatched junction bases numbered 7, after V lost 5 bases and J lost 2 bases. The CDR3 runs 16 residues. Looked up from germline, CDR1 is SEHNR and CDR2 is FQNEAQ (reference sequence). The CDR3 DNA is TGTGCCAGCAGCCCCCGGACTAGCGGGACCGCCTACGAGCAGTACTTC. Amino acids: CASSPRTSGTAYEQYF.

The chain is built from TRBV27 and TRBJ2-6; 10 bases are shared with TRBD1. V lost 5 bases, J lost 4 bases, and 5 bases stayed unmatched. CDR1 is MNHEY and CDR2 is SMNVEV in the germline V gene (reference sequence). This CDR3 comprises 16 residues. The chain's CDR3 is CASSPGQGSGANVLTF. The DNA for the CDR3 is TGTGCCAGCAGTCCGGGACAGGGGTCCGGGGCCAACGTCCTGACTTTC.

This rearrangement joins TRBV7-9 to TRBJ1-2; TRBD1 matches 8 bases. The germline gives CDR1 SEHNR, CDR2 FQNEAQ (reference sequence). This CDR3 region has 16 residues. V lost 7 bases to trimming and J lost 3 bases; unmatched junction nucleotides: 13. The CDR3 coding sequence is TGTGCCAGCACCTACACAGGGGGAAGGATCGACTATGGCTACACCTTC. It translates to CASTYTGGRIDYGYTF.

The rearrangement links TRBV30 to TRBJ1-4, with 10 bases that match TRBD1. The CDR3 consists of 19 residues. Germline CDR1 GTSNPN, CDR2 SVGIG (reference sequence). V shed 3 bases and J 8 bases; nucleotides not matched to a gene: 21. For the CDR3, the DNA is TGTGCCTGGAGACCCCCCGGAATCGAAACGGACAGGGGGAACGAAAAACTGTTTTTT. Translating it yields CAWRPPGIETDRGNEKLFF.

The CDR3 DNA is TGTGCCAGTAGTGAGAGTGAGAGGTACGAGCAGTACTTC. This codes for CASSESERYEQYF. V gene TRBV19 combines with J gene TRBJ2-7; no definite D call. Germline V gene sequence: CDR1 LNHDA, CDR2 SQIVND (reference sequence). The CDR3 is 13 residues long. Trimming took 5 bases from V and 4 from J, leaving 12 bases between them.

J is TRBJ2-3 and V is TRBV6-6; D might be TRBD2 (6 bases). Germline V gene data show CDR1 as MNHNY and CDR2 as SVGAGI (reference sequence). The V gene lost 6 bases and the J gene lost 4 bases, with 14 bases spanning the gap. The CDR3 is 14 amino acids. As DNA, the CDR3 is TGTGCCAGCAGACCTAGAGGAGGGGCAGATACGCAGTATTTT. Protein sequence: CASRPRGGADTQYF.

The CDR3 sequence is CASSPQTPRVHEQFF. DNA of the CDR3: TGTGCCAGCTCACCACAAACCCCTCGAGTCCATGAGCAGTTCTTC. This chain joins TRBV18 and TRBJ2-1; D is uncertain. The length of the CDR3 is 15 residues. Germline V lookup: CDR1 KGHSH, CDR2 LQKENI. V was pared by 1 base and J by 8 bases, with 15 bases between.

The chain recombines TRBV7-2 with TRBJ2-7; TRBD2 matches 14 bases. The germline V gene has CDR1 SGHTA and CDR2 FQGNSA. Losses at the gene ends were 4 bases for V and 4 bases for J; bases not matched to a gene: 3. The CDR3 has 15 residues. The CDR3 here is CASSSRTSGRYEQYF. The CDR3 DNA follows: TGTGCCAGCAGCTCCCGGACTAGCGGGAGGTACGAGCAGTACTTC.

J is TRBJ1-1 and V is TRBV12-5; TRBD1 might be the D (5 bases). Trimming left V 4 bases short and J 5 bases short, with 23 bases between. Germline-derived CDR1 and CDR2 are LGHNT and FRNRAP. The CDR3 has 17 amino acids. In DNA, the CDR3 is TGTGCTAGTGGTTCTCCCCGCGCTGGGGGGGAAAAGACTGAAGCTTTCTTT. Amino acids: CASGSPRAGGEKTEAFF.

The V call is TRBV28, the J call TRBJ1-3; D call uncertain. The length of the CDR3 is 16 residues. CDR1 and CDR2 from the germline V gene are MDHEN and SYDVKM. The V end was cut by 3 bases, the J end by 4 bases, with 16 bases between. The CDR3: CASSLEWRGGGNTIYF. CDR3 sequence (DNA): TGTGCCAGCAGTTTGGAGTGGCGGGGAGGGGGAAACACCATATATTTT.

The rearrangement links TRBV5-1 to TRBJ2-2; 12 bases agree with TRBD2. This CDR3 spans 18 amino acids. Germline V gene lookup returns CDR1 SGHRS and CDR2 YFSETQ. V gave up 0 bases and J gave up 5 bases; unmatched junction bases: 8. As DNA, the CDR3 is TGCGCCAGCAGCTTGGGGACTAGCGGGGACCCAGAGACCGGGGAGCTGTTTTTT. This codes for CASSLGTSGDPETGELFF. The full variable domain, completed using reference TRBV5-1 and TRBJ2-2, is KAGVTQTPRYLIKTRGQQVTLSCSPISGHRSVSWYQQTPGQGLQFLFEYFSETQRNKGNFPGRFSGRQFSNSRSEMNVSTLELGDSALYLCASSLGTSGDPETGELFFGEGSRLTVL.

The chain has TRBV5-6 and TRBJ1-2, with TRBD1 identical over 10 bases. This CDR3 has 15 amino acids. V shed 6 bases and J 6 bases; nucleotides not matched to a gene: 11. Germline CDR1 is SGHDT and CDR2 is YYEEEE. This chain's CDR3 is CASISTGQGTDGYTF. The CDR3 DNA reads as TGTGCCAGCATTTCAACGGGACAGGGGACGGATGGCTACACCTTC. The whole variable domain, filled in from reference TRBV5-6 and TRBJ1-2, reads DAGVTQSPTHLIKTRGQQVTLRCSPKSGHDTVSWYQQALGQGPQFIFQYYEEEERQRGNFPDRFSGHQFPNYSSELNVNALLLGDSALYLCASISTGQGTDGYTFGSGTRLTVV.

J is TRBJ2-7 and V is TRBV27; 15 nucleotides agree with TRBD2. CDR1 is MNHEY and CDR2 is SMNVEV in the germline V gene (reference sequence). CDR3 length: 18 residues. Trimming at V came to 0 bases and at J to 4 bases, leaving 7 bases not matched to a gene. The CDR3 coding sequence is TGTGCCAGCAGTTTATCCCGGACTAGCGGGAGGGCCGGGTACGAGCAGTACTTC. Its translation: CASSLSRTSGRAGYEQYF.

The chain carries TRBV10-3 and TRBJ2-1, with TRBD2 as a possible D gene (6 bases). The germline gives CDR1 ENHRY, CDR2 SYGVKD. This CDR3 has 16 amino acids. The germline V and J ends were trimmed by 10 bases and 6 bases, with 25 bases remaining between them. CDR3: CATYRGGSLPPNEQFF. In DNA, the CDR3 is TGTGCCACCTACCGCGGAGGGAGCCTCCCCCCCAATGAGCAGTTCTTC.

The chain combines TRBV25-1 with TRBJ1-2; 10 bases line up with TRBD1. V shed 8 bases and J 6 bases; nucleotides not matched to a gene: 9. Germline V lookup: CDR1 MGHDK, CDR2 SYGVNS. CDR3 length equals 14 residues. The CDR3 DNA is TGTGCCAGCTATTCGGATGACAGGGGGCATGGCTACACCTTC. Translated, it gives CASYSDDRGHGYTF.

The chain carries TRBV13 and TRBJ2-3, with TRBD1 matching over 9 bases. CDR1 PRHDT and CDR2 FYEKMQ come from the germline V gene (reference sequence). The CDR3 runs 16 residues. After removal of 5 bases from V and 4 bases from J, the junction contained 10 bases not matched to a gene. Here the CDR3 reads CASSQPGQGNADTQYF. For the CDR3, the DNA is TGTGCCAGCAGCCAACCGGGACAGGGAAATGCAGATACGCAGTATTTT.